What follows is one T cell receptor beta chain and its context. From germline, CDR1 is MRHNA and CDR2 SNTAGT. The CDR3 covers 15 residues. V lost 0 bases and J 10 bases, leaving 13 bases between the germline ends. These data are taken from a study of T cell changes during pregnancy in multiple sclerosis. TCRdb keeps only in-frame clones here, not all; method: immunoSEQ multiplex PCR. The table lists 95,000 to 100,000 clones, about 91% of them singletons, with approximately 2% in the top ten. The TCR was taken from a female donor in good health, enrolled as a control in a pregnancy study. This sequence joins TRBV6-4 and TRBJ1-6; D is ambiguous. This material consisted of peripheral blood, taken after pregnancy. CDR3 loop: CASSDSGGEGSPLHF. CDR3 DNA sequence: TGTGCCAGCAGTGACTCGGGAGGAGAGGGATCACCCCTCCACTTT.